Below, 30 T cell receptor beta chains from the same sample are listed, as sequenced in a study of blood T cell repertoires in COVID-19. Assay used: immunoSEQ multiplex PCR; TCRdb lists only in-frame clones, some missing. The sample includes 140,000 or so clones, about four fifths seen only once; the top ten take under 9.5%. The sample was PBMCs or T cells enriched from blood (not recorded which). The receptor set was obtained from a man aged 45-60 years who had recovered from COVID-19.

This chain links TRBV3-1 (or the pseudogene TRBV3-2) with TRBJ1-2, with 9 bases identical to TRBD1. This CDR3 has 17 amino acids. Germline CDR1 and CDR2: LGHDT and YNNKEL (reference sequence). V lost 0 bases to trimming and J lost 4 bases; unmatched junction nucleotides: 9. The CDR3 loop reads CASSQELSGTGTYGYTF. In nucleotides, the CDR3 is TGTGCCAGCAGCCAAGAACTCTCCGGGACAGGGACCTATGGCTACACCTTC.

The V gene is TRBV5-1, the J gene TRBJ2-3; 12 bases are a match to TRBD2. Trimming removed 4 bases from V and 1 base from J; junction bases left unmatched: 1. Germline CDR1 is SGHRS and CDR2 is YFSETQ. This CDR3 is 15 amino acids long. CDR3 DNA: TGCGCCAGCAGCCGACTAGCGGGGGGCACAGATACGCAGTATTTT. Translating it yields CASSRLAGGTDTQYF.

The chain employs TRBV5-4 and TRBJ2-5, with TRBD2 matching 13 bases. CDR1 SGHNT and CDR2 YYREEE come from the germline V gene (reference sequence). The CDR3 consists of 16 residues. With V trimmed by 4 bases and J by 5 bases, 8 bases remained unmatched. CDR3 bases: TGTGCCAGCAGCCCGAGACTAGCGGGGGGTCAGGAGACCCAGTACTTC. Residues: CASSPRLAGGQETQYF.

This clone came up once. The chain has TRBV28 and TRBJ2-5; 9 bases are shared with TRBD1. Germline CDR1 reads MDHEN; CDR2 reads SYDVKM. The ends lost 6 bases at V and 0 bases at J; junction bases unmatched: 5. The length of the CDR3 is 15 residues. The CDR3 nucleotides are TGTGCCAGCAGACCACAGGGGGCGAACCAAGAGACCCAGTACTTC. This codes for CASRPQGANQETQYF.

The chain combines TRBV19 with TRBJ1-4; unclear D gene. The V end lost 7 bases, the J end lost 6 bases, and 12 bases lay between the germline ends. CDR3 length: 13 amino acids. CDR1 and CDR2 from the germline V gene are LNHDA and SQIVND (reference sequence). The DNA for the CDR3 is TGTGCCAGTATACGGGTAAAGGATGAAAAACTGTTTTTT. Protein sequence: CASIRVKDEKLFF.

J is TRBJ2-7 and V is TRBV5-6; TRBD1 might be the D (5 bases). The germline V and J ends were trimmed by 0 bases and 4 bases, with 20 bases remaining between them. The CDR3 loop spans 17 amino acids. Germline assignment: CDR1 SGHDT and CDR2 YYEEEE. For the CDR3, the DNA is TGTGCCAGCAGCTTGGGGACAAGGACGGGTTGGGGTTACGAGCAGTACTTC. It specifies CASSLGTRTGWGYEQYF.

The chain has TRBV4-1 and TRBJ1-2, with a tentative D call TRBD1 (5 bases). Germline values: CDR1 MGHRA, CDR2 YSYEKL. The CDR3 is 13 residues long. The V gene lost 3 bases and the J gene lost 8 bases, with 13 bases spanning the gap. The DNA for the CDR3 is TGCGCCAGCAGCCAGATGGGACTACTGGGCTACACCTTC. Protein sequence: CASSQMGLLGYTF.

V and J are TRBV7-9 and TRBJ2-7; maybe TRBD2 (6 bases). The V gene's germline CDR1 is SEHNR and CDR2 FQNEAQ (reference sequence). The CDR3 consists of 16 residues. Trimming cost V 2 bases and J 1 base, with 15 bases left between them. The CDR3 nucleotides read TGTGCCAGCAGCTTACAAAGCGGGCGACAATCCTACGAGCAGTACTTC. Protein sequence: CASSLQSGRQSYEQYF.

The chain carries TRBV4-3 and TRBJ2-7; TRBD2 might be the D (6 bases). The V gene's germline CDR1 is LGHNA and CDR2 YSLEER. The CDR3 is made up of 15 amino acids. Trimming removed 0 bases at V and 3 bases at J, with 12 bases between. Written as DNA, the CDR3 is TGCGCCAGCAGCCAAGATCCTAGCGACTACTACGAGCAGTACTTC. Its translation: CASSQDPSDYYEQYF.

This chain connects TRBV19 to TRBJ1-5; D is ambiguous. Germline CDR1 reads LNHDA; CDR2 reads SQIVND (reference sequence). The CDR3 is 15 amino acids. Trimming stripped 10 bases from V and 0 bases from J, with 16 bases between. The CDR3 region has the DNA TGTGCCACCCGCGTTCGGGGTTATAGCAATCAGCCCCAGCATTTT. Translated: CATRVRGYSNQPQHF.

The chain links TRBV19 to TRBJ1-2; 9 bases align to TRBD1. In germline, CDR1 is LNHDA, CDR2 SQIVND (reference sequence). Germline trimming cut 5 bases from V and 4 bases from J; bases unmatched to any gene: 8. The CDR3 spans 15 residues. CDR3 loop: CASSEPGQGTYGYTF. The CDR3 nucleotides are TGTGCCAGTAGTGAACCGGGACAGGGCACCTATGGCTACACCTTC. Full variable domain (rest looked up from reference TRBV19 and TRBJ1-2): DGGITQSPKYLFRKEGQNVTLSCEQNLNHDAMYWYRQDPGQGLRLIYYSQIVNDFQKGDIAEGYSVSREKKESFPLTVTSAQKNPTAFYLCASSEPGQGTYGYTFGSGTRLTVV.

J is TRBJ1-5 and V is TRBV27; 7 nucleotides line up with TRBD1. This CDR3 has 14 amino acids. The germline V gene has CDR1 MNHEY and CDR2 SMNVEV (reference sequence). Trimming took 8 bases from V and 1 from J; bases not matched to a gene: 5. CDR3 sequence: CASGQTGSNQPQHF. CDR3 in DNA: TGTGCCAGCGGTCAGACAGGGAGCAATCAGCCCCAGCATTTT.

CDR3 loop: CASSWTAGNTIYF. The DNA of the CDR3 is TGTGCCAGCAGCTGGACAGCTGGAAACACCATATATTTT. The gene calls are TRBV13 and TRBJ1-3; the D gene is possibly TRBD1 (6 bases). With 4 bases removed from V and 2 bases from J, the gap between germline ends came to 6 bases. Germline V gives CDR1 PRHDT, CDR2 FYEKMQ (reference sequence). CDR3 size: 13 residues.

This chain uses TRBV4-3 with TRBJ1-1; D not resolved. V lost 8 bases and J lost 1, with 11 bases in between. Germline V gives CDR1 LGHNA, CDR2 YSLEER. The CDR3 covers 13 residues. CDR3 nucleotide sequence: TGCGCCAGCCAAGCCCGGGGGAACACTGAAGCTTTCTTT. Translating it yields CASQARGNTEAFF.

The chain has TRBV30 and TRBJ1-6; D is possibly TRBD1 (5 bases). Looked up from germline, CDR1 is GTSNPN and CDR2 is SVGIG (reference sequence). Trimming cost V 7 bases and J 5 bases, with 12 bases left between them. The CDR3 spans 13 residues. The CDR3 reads CALRQNNNSPLHF. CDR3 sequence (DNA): TGTGCCTTACGACAGAATAATAATTCACCCCTCCACTTT.

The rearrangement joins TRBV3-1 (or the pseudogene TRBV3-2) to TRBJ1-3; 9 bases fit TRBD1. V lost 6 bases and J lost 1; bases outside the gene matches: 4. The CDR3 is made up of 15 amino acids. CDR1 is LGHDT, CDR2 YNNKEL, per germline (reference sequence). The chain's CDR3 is CASRTGTGSGNTIYF. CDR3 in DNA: TGTGCCAGCAGAACCGGGACAGGGTCTGGAAACACCATATATTTT.

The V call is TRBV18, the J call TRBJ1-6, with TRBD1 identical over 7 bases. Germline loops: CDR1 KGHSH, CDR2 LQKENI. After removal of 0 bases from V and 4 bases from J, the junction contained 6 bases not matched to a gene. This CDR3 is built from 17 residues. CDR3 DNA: TGTGCCAGCTCACCACCGGGGCAGGGGGAGTATAATTCACCCCTCCACTTT. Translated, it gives CASSPPGQGEYNSPLHF.

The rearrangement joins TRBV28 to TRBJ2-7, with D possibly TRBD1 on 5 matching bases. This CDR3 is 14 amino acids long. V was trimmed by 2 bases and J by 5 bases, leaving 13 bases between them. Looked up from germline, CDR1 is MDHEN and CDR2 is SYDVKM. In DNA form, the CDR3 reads TGTGCCAGCAGTTTAAGTCAGGGTAACAACGAGCAGTACTTC. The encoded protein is CASSLSQGNNEQYF.

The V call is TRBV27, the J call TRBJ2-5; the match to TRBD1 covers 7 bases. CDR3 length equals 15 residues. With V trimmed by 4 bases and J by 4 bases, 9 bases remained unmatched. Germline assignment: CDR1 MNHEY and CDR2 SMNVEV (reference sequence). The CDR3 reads CASSSYQGVIETQYF. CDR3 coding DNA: TGTGCCAGCAGTTCGTATCAGGGGGTGATAGAGACCCAGTACTTC.

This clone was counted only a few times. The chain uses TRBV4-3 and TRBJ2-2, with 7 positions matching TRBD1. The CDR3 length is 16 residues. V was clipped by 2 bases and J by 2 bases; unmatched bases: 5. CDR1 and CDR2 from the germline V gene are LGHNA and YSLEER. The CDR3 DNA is TGCGCCAGCAGCCAATCGGGGACAGTCAACACCGGGGAGCTGTTTTTT. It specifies CASSQSGTVNTGELFF.

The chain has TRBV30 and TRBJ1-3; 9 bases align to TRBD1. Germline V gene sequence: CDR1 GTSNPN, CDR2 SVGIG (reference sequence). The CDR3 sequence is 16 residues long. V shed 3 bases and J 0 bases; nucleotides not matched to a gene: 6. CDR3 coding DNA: TGTGCCTGGAGCACAGGGGGCCCAACCTCTGGAAACACCATATATTTT. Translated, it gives CAWSTGGPTSGNTIYF.

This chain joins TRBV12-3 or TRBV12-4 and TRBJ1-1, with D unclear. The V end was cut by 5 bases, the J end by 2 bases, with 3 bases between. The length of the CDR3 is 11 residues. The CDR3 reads CASSQNTEAFF. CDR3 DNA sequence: TGTGCCAGCAGTCAAAACACTGAAGCTTTCTTT.

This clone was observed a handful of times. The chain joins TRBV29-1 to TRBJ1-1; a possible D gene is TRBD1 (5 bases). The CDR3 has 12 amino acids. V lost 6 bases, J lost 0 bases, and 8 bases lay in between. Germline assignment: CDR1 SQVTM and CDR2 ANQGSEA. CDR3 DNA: TGCAGCGTGCAACAGGTGAACACTGAAGCTTTCTTT. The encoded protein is CSVQQVNTEAFF.

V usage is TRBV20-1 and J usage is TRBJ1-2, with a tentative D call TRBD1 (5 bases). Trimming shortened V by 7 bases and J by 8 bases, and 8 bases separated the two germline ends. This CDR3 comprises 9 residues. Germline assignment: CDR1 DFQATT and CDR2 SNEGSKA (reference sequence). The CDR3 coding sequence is TGCAGTGTCAGGGAAGGCTACACCTTC. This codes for CSVREGYTF.

The CDR3 reads CASSFGSTGELFF. CDR3 in DNA: TGTGCCAGCAGCTTCGGGAGCACCGGGGAGCTGTTTTTT. The chain couples TRBV5-6 to TRBJ2-2; the D gene is possibly TRBD2 (6 bases). V lost 2 bases, J lost 4 bases, and 6 bases lay in between. CDR3 length: 13 amino acids. Germline loops: CDR1 SGHDT, CDR2 YYEEEE.

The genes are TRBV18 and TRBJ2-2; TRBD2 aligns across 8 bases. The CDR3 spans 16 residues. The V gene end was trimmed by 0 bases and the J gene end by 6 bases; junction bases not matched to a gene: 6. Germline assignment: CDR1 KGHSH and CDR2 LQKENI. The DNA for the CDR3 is TGTGCCAGCTCACCACCCCGGACTAGCTCCCCCGGGGAGCTGTTTTTT. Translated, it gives CASSPPRTSSPGELFF.

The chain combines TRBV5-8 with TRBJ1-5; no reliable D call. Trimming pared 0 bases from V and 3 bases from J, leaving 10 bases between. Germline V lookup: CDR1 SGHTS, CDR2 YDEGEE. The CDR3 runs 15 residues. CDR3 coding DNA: TGTGCCAGCAGCTTGGGACACACCTTCAATCAGCCCCAGCATTTT. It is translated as CASSLGHTFNQPQHF.

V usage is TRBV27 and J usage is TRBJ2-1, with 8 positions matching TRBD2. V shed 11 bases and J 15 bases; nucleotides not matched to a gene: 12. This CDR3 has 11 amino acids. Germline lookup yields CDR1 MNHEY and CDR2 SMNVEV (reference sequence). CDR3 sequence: CAAGLGRTRFF. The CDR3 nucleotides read TGTGCCGCGGGACTAGGCAGGACTCGGTTCTTC.

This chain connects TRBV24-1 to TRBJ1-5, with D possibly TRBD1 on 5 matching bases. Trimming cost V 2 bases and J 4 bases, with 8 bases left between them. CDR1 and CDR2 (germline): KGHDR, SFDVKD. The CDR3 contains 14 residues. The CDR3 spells CATSDSRVNQPQHF. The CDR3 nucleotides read TGTGCCACCAGTGATTCCAGGGTTAATCAGCCCCAGCATTTT.

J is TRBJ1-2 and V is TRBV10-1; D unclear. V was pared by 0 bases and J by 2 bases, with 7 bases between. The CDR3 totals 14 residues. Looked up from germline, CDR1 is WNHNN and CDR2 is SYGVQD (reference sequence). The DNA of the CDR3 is TGCGCCAGCAGTGAGTCGAGTTTCAACTATGGCTACACCTTC. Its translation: CASSESSFNYGYTF.